This entry lists 5 T cell receptor beta chains sequenced from one sample in a study of T cell repertoires in cytomegalovirus infection. TCRdb reprocessed the reads with MiXCR, giving one entry per CDR3 protein. The sample shows about 300,000 distinct CDR3 sequences, 20% to 30% of them seen only once. Sequencing was done on a sample of PBMCs. These receptors all come from a human donor in good health (CMV status not recorded). Some clones in this sample may be carry-over from other donors' samples.

The rearrangement joins TRBV12-3 or TRBV12-4 to TRBJ1-5; 10 positions match TRBD1. The CDR3 runs 16 residues. V dropped 6 bases and J dropped 0; count of bases not matched to a gene: 5. DNA for the CDR3: TGTGCCAGCAGAAGGACAGGGGGAAATAGCAATCAGCCCCAGCATTTT. This codes for CASRRTGGNSNQPQHF.

At least ten counts were recorded for this clonotype. V gene TRBV7-2 combines with J gene TRBJ2-5, with unresolved D. Germline V gene lookup returns CDR1 SGHTA and CDR2 FQGNSA. The germline V and J ends were trimmed by 6 bases and 4 bases, with 18 bases remaining between them. The CDR3 sequence is 15 residues long. The CDR3 DNA reads TGTGCCAGCAGGGCGTTAAGGGTCGGAGTAGAGACCCAGTACTTC. This gives the protein CASRALRVGVETQYF.

This clonotype showed up just a few times. The chain combines TRBV2 with TRBJ1-2, with 7 bases that match TRBD1. The V segment lost 9 bases and the J segment 8 bases; nucleotides outside the gene matches: 9. Germline-derived CDR1 and CDR2 are SNHLY and FYNNEI. The CDR3 length is 12 residues. The CDR3 DNA is TGTGCCAGTAGAGACAGGGATCTCGGCTACACCTTC. Translated, it gives CASRDRDLGYTF.

The genes are TRBV7-9 and TRBJ1-6, with 7 bases lining up with TRBD1. The CDR3 contains 15 residues. CDR1 SEHNR and CDR2 FQNEAQ come from the germline V gene (reference sequence). V shed 5 bases, J shed 5 bases, and the junction held 6 bases outside the gene matches. CDR3 residues: CASSVTGDDNSPLHF. The CDR3 DNA reads TGTGCCAGCAGCGTAACAGGGGACGATAATTCACCCCTCCACTTT. The whole variable domain, remainder taken from reference TRBV7-9 and TRBJ1-6, is DTGVSQNPRHKITKRGQNVTFRCDPISEHNRLYWYRQTLGQGPEFLTYFQNEAQLEKSRLLSDRFSAERPKGSFSTLEIQRTEQGDSAMYLCASSVTGDDNSPLHFGNGTRLTVT.

This clonotype was detected ten times or more. The chain carries TRBV7-2 and TRBJ2-3; the D is unclear. The germline V and J ends were trimmed by 1 base and 2 bases, with 7 bases remaining between them. Germline V CDR1 and CDR2: SGHTA, FQGNSA. The CDR3 sequence is 14 residues long. CDR3 loop: CASSLGHYTDTQYF. In DNA form, the CDR3 reads TGTGCCAGCAGCTTAGGACATTACACAGATACGCAGTATTTT.